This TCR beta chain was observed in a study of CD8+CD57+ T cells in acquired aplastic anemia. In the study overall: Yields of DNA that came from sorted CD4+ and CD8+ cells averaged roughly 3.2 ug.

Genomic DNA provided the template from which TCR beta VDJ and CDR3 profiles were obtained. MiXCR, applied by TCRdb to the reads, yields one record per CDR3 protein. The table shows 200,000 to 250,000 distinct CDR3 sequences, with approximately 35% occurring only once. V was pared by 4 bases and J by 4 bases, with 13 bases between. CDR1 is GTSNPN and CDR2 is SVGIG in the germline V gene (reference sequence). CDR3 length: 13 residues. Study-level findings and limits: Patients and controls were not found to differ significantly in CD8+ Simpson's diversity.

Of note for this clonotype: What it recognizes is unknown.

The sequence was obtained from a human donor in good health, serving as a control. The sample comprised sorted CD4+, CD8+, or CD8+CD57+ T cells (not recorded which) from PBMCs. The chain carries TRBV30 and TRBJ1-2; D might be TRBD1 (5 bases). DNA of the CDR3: TGTGCCTGGATCTCGGGGCGGTCCTATGGCTACACCTTC. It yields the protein CAWISGRSYGYTF. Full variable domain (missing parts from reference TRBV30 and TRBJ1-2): SQTIHQWPATLVQPVGSPLSLECTVEGTSNPNLYWYRQAAGRGLQLLFYSVGIGQISSEVPQNLSASRPQDRQFILSSKKLLLSDSGFYLCAWISGRSYGYTFGSGTRLTVV.